This TCR beta chain is from a study of vaccination and CD4 T cells after COVID-19. Study-wide findings and caveats: Spike mono-reactivity was shown by 304 of 307 vaccine-specific clones in convalescent patients.

Germline V gives CDR1 LNHDA, CDR2 SQIVND (reference sequence). The V end lost 7 bases, the J end lost 8 bases, and 18 bases lay between the germline ends. This CDR3 has 14 amino acids. Sequenced with the Oncomine TCR Beta short-read assay was DNA taken from cultured CD4+ T cells. One entry per CDR3 protein results from TCRdb running MiXCR on the PCR reads. Of about 22,000 distinct CDR3 sequences listed, roughly two fifths were seen once; the top ten hold 25% to 30%. A remark on this clonotype: Its antigen remains unidentified.

The time point: late sampling 161 to 241 days after vaccination in a few convalescent patients. Treatment described: approximately nine-day PBMC culture with coronavirus spike peptide pools or control peptides (ViraFEST assay). Material: CD4+ T cells from blood, cultured in vitro, obtained about 7 months after SARS-CoV-2 vaccination. This chain links TRBV19 with TRBJ2-1; D possibly corresponds to TRBD2 (7 bases). The sequence came from a human donor who had recovered from COVID-19. The CDR3 region is CASTPGRGYYEQFF. DNA of the CDR3: TGTGCCAGTACCCCGGGGAGGGGGTATTATGAGCAGTTCTTC.